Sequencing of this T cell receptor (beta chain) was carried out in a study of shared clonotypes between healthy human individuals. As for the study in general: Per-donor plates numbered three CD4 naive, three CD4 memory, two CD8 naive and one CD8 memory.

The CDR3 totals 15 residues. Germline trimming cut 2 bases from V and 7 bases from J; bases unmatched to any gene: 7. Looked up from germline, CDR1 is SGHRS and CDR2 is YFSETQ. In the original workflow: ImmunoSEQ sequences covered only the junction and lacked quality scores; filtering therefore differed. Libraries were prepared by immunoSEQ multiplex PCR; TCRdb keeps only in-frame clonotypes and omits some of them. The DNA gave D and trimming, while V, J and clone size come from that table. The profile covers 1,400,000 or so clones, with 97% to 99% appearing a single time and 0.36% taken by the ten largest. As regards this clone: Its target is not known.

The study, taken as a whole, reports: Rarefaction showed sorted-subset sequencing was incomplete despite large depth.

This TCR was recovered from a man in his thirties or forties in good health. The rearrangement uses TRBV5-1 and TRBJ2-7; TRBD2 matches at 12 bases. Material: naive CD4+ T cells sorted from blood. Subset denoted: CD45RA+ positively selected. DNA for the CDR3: TGCGCCAGCAGCTTACTAGCGGGAGGTTCGGGGGAGCAGTACTTC. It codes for CASSLLAGGSGEQYF.